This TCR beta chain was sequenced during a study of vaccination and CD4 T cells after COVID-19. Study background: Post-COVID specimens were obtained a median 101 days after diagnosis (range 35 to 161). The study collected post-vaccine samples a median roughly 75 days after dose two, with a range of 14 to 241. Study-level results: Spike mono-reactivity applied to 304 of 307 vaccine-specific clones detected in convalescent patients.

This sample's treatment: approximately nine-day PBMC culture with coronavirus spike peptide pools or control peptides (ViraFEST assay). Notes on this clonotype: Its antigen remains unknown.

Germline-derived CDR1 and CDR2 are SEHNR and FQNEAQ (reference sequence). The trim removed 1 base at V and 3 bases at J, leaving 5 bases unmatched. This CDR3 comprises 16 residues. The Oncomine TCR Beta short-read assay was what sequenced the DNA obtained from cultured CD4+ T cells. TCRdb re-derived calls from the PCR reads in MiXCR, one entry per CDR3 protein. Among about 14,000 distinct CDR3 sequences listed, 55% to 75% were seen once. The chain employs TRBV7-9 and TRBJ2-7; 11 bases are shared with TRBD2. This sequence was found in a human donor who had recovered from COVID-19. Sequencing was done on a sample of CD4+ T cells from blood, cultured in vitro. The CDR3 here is CASSLVGLAGGYEQYF. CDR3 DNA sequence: TGTGCCAGCAGCTTAGTGGGTCTAGCGGGAGGCTACGAGCAGTACTTC.